The 31 T cell receptor beta chains below all came from one sample that was sequenced in a study of T cell responses to AZD1222 COVID-19 vaccine. Sequenced by immunoSEQ multiplex PCR; TCRdb stores in-frame clones only, minus some. The sample lists 100,000 to 150,000 clones, around 93% occurring once. The sample in question was peripheral blood, obtained on day 0 of AZD1222 vaccination. Every receptor here comes from an adult in good health.

The rearrangement links TRBV19 to TRBJ1-5; 10 positions agree with TRBD1. Trimming took 3 bases from V and 5 from J; bases not matched to a gene: 7. Germline CDR1 LNHDA, CDR2 SQIVND (reference sequence). The CDR3 covers 16 residues. CDR3 in DNA: TGTGCCAGTAGTATGGGGTGGGGGACAGGGGATCAGCCCCAGCATTTT. This gives the protein CASSMGWGTGDQPQHF.

The rearrangement uses TRBV19 and TRBJ1-2; D may be TRBD1 (5 bases). The CDR3 is 14 residues long. CDR1 is LNHDA, CDR2 SQIVND, per germline (reference sequence). Deletions cut 6 bases from V and 3 bases from J, with 14 bases between. CDR3 nucleotide sequence: TGTGCCAGTAGACCAGGGAGTCCCTACTATGGCTACACCTTC. Translating gives CASRPGSPYYGYTF.

The table lists this clone with a count of one. This rearrangement joins TRBV28 to TRBJ2-7; a possible D gene is TRBD1 (5 bases). This CDR3 is 14 amino acids long. Looked up from germline, CDR1 is MDHEN and CDR2 is SYDVKM. Trimming cost V 3 bases and J 4 bases, with 13 bases left between them. The CDR3 protein is CASSLWINRYEQYF. The CDR3 bases are TGTGCCAGCAGTTTGTGGATAAACAGGTACGAGCAGTACTTC.

This clone was observed a few times. The chain couples TRBV7-9 to TRBJ1-5; the D is unclear. The CDR3 runs 12 residues. CDR1 and CDR2 (germline): SEHNR, FQNEAQ (reference sequence). V lost 5 bases and J lost 7, with 9 bases in between. CDR3: CASSDLRQPQHF. The CDR3 DNA reads as TGTGCCAGCAGCGACTTAAGACAGCCCCAGCATTTT.

This rearrangement joins TRBV7-8 to TRBJ1-5; D gene ambiguous. CDR1 is SGHVS, CDR2 FQNEAQ, per germline. Trimming removed 1 base at V and 0 bases at J, with 1 base between. This CDR3 is 13 amino acids long. The CDR3 protein is CASSLDSNQPQHF. The CDR3, as DNA: TGTGCCAGCAGCTTAGATAGCAATCAGCCCCAGCATTTT.

This rearrangement joins TRBV7-3 to TRBJ2-2; 9 bases line up with TRBD2. The CDR3 is 16 residues long. V dropped 2 bases and J dropped 6; count of bases not matched to a gene: 7. Germline V gene sequence: CDR1 SGHTA, CDR2 FQGTGA. In DNA, the CDR3 is TGTGCCAGCAGCTTATCCGCGGGAGGGCTTGCCGGGGAGCTGTTTTTT. It codes for CASSLSAGGLAGELFF.

CDR3 DNA sequence: TGTGCCAGCAGGTCTGGAGGGTTGCAGTATTTT. Its protein is CASRSGGLQYF. The rearrangement links TRBV5-6 to TRBJ2-3; weak D call: TRBD2 (6 bases). Germline loops: CDR1 SGHDT, CDR2 YYEEEE. The V end lost 5 bases, the J end lost 11 bases, and 12 bases lay between the germline ends. The CDR3 spans 11 residues.

This clone was recorded only once. The rearrangement uses TRBV18 and TRBJ2-1; TRBD2 agrees at 12 bases. Germline V CDR1 and CDR2: KGHSH, LQKENI. V lost 6 bases and J lost 4; bases outside the gene matches: 4. CDR3 length equals 15 residues. This chain's CDR3 is CASSKGLAGYNEQFF. The CDR3 nucleotides read TGTGCCAGCTCGAAAGGACTAGCGGGATACAATGAGCAGTTCTTC.

This chain joins TRBV6-4 and TRBJ1-1; possible D gene TRBD1, 5 bases. CDR1 MRHNA and CDR2 SNTAGT come from the germline V gene. The CDR3 sequence is 15 residues long. Trimming removed 3 bases from V and 0 bases from J, with 11 bases in between. The CDR3 region is CASSERGEMNTEAFF. CDR3 in DNA: TGTGCCAGCAGTGAGCGGGGGGAGATGAACACTGAAGCTTTCTTT.

The chain combines TRBV9 with TRBJ1-4; 7 bases are shared with TRBD1. The germline V gene has CDR1 SGDLS and CDR2 YYNGEE. The CDR3 totals 14 residues. The ends lost 4 bases at V and 8 bases at J; junction bases unmatched: 8. Here the CDR3 DNA reads TGTGCCAGCAGCATTACAGGGGAGAGCGAAAAACTGTTTTTT. Encoded protein: CASSITGESEKLFF.

The chain recombines TRBV5-1 with TRBJ2-1; 9 bases fit TRBD2. J was trimmed by 2 bases and V by 4 bases; bases with no gene match: 7. In germline, CDR1 is SGHRS, CDR2 YFSETQ. CDR3 length: 16 residues. CDR3 amino acids: CASSATSSGAYNEQFF. The CDR3 DNA is TGCGCCAGCAGCGCCACTTCTAGCGGGGCCTACAATGAGCAGTTCTTC.

J is TRBJ1-2 and V is TRBV19; D uncertain. Trimming pared 6 bases from V and 3 bases from J, leaving 17 bases between. CDR3 length: 15 residues. From germline, CDR1 is LNHDA and CDR2 SQIVND (reference sequence). CDR3 nucleotide sequence: TGTGCCAGTAGGGGTTGGGCTCCTAAGGACTATGGCTACACCTTC. This gives the protein CASRGWAPKDYGYTF.

The chain combines TRBV5-1 with TRBJ2-5, with 14 bases identical to TRBD2. The CDR3 contains 16 residues. Germline CDR1 reads SGHRS; CDR2 reads YFSETQ. V lost 4 bases to trimming and J lost 2 bases; unmatched junction nucleotides: 4. CDR3 amino acids: CASSKGLAGGQETQYF. CDR3 nucleotides: TGCGCCAGCAGCAAAGGACTAGCGGGAGGACAAGAGACCCAGTACTTC.

CDR3 protein: CASSYGRGRSEKLFF. Here the CDR3 DNA reads TGTGCCAGCAGTTACGGTAGAGGGCGGAGTGAAAAACTGTTTTTT. The genes are TRBV6-6 and TRBJ1-4; D remains ambiguous. Germline CDR1 and CDR2: MNHNY and SVGAGI (reference sequence). The V and J ends lost 2 bases and 7 bases respectively, with 14 bases between them. This CDR3 is built from 15 residues.

The chain links TRBV28 to TRBJ1-1; maybe TRBD1 (6 bases). The CDR3 has 14 amino acids. CDR1 is MDHEN, CDR2 SYDVKM, per germline. Trimming stripped 7 bases from V and 2 bases from J, with 14 bases between. The CDR3 protein is CASIRGGRNTEAFF. The DNA for the CDR3 is TGTGCCAGCATTAGGGGGGGAAGAAACACTGAAGCTTTCTTT.

The chain couples TRBV7-3 to TRBJ2-3; D call uncertain. Deletions cut 1 base from V and 2 bases from J, with 10 bases between. Germline V lookup: CDR1 SGHTA, CDR2 FQGTGA. The CDR3 length is 15 residues. This CDR3 reads CASSLSGVVTDTQYF. In nucleotides, the CDR3 is TGTGCCAGCAGCTTAAGCGGAGTAGTCACAGATACGCAGTATTTT. Complete variable domain (other parts from reference TRBV7-3 and TRBJ2-3): GAGVSQTPSNKVTEKGKYVELRCDPISGHTALYWYRQSLGQGPEFLIYFQGTGAADDSGLPNDRFFAVRPEGSVSTLKIQRTERGDSAVYLCASSLSGVVTDTQYFGPGTRLTVL.

This clone was observed a single time. The chain joins TRBV30 to TRBJ1-1; D call uncertain. From germline, CDR1 is GTSNPN and CDR2 SVGIG (reference sequence). The CDR3 runs 11 residues. Trimming removed 4 bases at V and 1 base at J, with 4 bases between. The DNA of the CDR3 is TGTGCCTGGAATTGGAACACTGAAGCTTTCTTT. Encoded protein: CAWNWNTEAFF. Full variable domain (outside the CDR3, taken from reference TRBV30 and TRBJ1-1): SQTIHQWPATLVQPVGSPLSLECTVEGTSNPNLYWYRQAAGRGLQLLFYSVGIGQISSEVPQNLSASRPQDRQFILSSKKLLLSDSGFYLCAWNWNTEAFFGQGTRLTVV.

V is TRBV27 and J is TRBJ2-1; TRBD2 matches 8 bases. The CDR3 spans 15 residues. With V trimmed by 2 bases and J by 9 bases, 9 bases remained unmatched. CDR1 and CDR2 from the germline V gene are MNHEY and SMNVEV (reference sequence). CDR3 nucleotides: TGTGCCAGCAGTTTACCCCCTATAGCGGGGACTGAGCAGTTCTTC. Translation: CASSLPPIAGTEQFF.

The rearrangement links TRBV24-1 to TRBJ2-5; D unresolved. V gave up 4 bases and J gave up 0 bases, with 5 bases separating them. The CDR3 length is 13 residues. The germline gives CDR1 KGHDR, CDR2 SFDVKD. The CDR3 region has the DNA TGTGCCACCAGTGAACCAAACCAAGAGACCCAGTACTTC. Amino acids: CATSEPNQETQYF.

The chain joins TRBV6-6 to TRBJ2-7; TRBD1 or TRBD2 may be the D gene (5 bases each). The germline V and J ends were trimmed by 5 bases and 0 bases, with 11 bases remaining between them. Germline loops: CDR1 MNHNY, CDR2 SVGAGI (reference sequence). The CDR3 length is 14 residues. The CDR3 DNA sequence: TGTGCCAGCAGTAAAGGGGAGTTCTCCTACGAGCAGTACTTC. It translates to CASSKGEFSYEQYF.

The chain links TRBV11-3 to TRBJ2-2, with D possibly matching TRBD1 (6 bases). This CDR3 is 13 amino acids long. Germline CDR1 and CDR2: SGHNT and YENEEA. V shed 4 bases and J shed 5 bases, with 8 bases lying between them. The CDR3, as DNA: TGTGCCAGCAGCTCAGGGGTGACCGGGGAGCTGTTTTTT. Translating it yields CASSSGVTGELFF.

The chain has TRBV10-3 and TRBJ1-5, with TRBD1 as a possible D gene (6 bases). Looked up from germline, CDR1 is ENHRY and CDR2 is SYGVKD. Trimming removed 1 base from V and 2 bases from J, with 9 bases in between. The CDR3 covers 15 residues. For the CDR3, the DNA is TGTGCCATCAGTGAGTTGGGGGGCGGCAATCAGCCCCAGCATTTT. Residues: CAISELGGGNQPQHF.

The chain carries TRBV28 and TRBJ2-4; TRBD1 might be the D (6 bases). The CDR3 length is 15 residues. V dropped 7 bases and J dropped 1 base, with 14 bases sitting between them. The germline CDR1 and CDR2 sequences are MDHEN and SYDVKM. The DNA for the CDR3 is TGTGCCAGCATACAGGGTTGGGGGGCCAAAAACATTCAGTACTTC. The encoded protein is CASIQGWGAKNIQYF.

The V gene is TRBV3-1 (or the pseudogene TRBV3-2), the J gene TRBJ2-1, with D perhaps given as TRBD1 or TRBD2 (5 bases each). Trimming stripped 7 bases from V and 8 bases from J, with 15 bases between. Germline CDR1 reads LGHDT; CDR2 reads YNNKEL (reference sequence). The length of the CDR3 is 13 residues. The CDR3 sequence: CASMRWGFDEQFF. The CDR3 bases are TGTGCCAGCATGCGGTGGGGGTTCGATGAGCAGTTCTTC.

The chain recombines TRBV3-1 (or the pseudogene TRBV3-2) with TRBJ2-7, with D maybe TRBD2 (6 bases). The germline V and J ends were trimmed by 3 bases and 7 bases, with 16 bases remaining between them. Germline V gene sequence: CDR1 LGHDT, CDR2 YNNKEL (reference sequence). The CDR3 has 14 amino acids. CDR3 sequence (DNA): TGTGCCAGCAGCCACCTCGCGGGGCCGGGAGAGCAGTACTTC. Residues: CASSHLAGPGEQYF.

This chain links TRBV11-2 with TRBJ2-2, with 10 bases identical to TRBD2. Germline values: CDR1 SGHAT, CDR2 FQNNGV. This CDR3 comprises 16 residues. Losses at the gene ends were 5 bases for V and 7 bases for J; bases not matched to a gene: 10. CDR3 DNA sequence: TGTGCCAGCAGCCATCCCGGGACTAGCGAAAACGGGGAGCTGTTTTTT. It encodes CASSHPGTSENGELFF. The full variable domain, with the rest looked up from reference TRBV11-2 and TRBJ2-2, is EAGVAQSPRYKIIEKRQSVAFWCNPISGHATLYWYQQILGQGPKLLIQFQNNGVVDDSQLPKDRFSAERLKGVDSTLKIQPAKLEDSAVYLCASSHPGTSENGELFFGEGSRLTVL.

The rearrangement links TRBV30 to TRBJ1-2, with TRBD1 matching 11 bases. The CDR3 length is 14 residues. Per germline, CDR1 GTSNPN and CDR2 SVGIG (reference sequence). Losses at the gene ends were 0 bases for V and 4 bases for J; bases not matched to a gene: 1. The CDR3 sequence is CAWSVDRGPYGYTF. The CDR3, as DNA: TGTGCCTGGAGTGTGGACAGGGGGCCCTATGGCTACACCTTC.

The chain has TRBV7-8 and TRBJ2-7; 11 bases fit TRBD1. The CDR3 has 15 residues. V dropped 3 bases and J dropped 3; count of bases not matched to a gene: 4. The germline gives CDR1 SGHVS, CDR2 FQNEAQ. CDR3 region: CASSFRDRGGYEQYF. For the CDR3, the DNA is TGTGCCAGCAGCTTCCGGGACAGGGGGGGCTACGAGCAGTACTTC.

J is TRBJ1-4 and V is TRBV5-5; D gene ambiguous. This CDR3 is 13 amino acids long. V shed 1 base and J shed 8 bases, with 9 bases lying between them. Germline V gene lookup returns CDR1 SGHKS and CDR2 YYEKEE (reference sequence). The CDR3 reads CASSLSTREKLFF. The CDR3 coding sequence is TGTGCCAGCAGCTTGAGTACACGAGAAAAACTGTTTTTT. The whole variable domain, remainder taken from reference TRBV5-5 and TRBJ1-4, is DAGVTQSPTHLIKTRGQQVTLRCSPISGHKSVSWYQQVLGQGPQFIFQYYEKEERGRGNFPDRFSARQFPNYSSELNVNALLLGDSALYLCASSLSTREKLFFGSGTQLSVL.

The V call is TRBV5-1, the J call TRBJ1-3; D is perhaps TRBD1 (6 bases). Germline V gives CDR1 SGHRS, CDR2 YFSETQ. V was shortened by 1 base and J by 2 bases, with 10 bases between the two germline ends. This CDR3 is built from 15 residues. The CDR3: CASSLTTGTGNTIYF. The CDR3 nucleotides are TGCGCCAGCAGCTTGACCACAGGGACTGGAAACACCATATATTTT. The whole variable domain, filled in from reference TRBV5-1 and TRBJ1-3, reads KAGVTQTPRYLIKTRGQQVTLSCSPISGHRSVSWYQQTPGQGLQFLFEYFSETQRNKGNFPGRFSGRQFSNSRSEMNVSTLELGDSALYLCASSLTTGTGNTIYFGEGSWLTVV.

The CDR3 region is CATSRDLNQPQHF. CDR3 coding DNA: TGTGCCACCAGCAGAGATCTGAATCAGCCCCAGCATTTT. The rearrangement joins TRBV15 to TRBJ1-5; D is uncertain. V lost 0 bases and J lost 4, with 4 bases in between. The germline gives CDR1 LNHNV, CDR2 YYDKDF (reference sequence). The CDR3 has 13 residues.